Listed below are T cell receptor beta chains from one sample, sequenced in a study of CD8 T cells in ankylosing spondylitis. TCRdb reprocessed the 5' RACE reads with MiXCR, giving one entry per CDR3 protein. Of 85,000 to 90,000 distinct CDR3 sequences listed, around 30% are singletons. Sample: blood, either unsorted or a sorted T cell fraction (not recorded which). All receptors derive from a male donor with ankylosing spondylitis or in good health (not recorded which). Each CDR3 is given with its conserved first and last residue. The D gene is left open where the match is weak. Only part of the rows carry a size: once, few, many, or a class if the clone is expanded.

few	TRBV29-1	NA	TRBJ1-1	TGCAGCGTCGGACACTATGAAGCTTTCTTT	CSVGHYEAFF
few	TRBV4-1	NA	TRBJ1-3	TGCGCCAGCAGCCAAGAGGGCAGGGTTTTCTCTGGAAACACCATATATTTT	CASSQEGRVFSGNTIYF
NA	TRBV7-3	NA	TRBJ2-2	TGTGCCAGCAGCCCACAGATGGCGGATAACACCGGGGAGCTGTTTTTT	CASSPQMADNTGELFF
NA	TRBV27	NA	TRBJ2-5	TGTGCCAGCAGTTTAGCTCAACAGACCCAGTACTTC	CASSLAQQTQYF
NA	TRBV20-1	NA	TRBJ1-5	TGCAGTGCTAGGCGGCAGGACCAGCCCCAGCATTTT	CSARRQDQPQHF
few	TRBV9	TRBD2	TRBJ2-3	TGTGCCAGCAGCGTGGCTAGCGGGAGGATAGATACGCAGTATTTT	CASSVASGRIDTQYF
NA	TRBV5-1	NA	TRBJ2-3	TGCGCCAGCGGGTCAACCCCGCGGGGCACAGATACGCAGTATTTT	CASGSTPRGTDTQYF
few	TRBV27	NA	TRBJ2-5	TGTGCCAGCAGTTTTAAGAGGGGGCAAGAGACCCAGTACTTC	CASSFKRGQETQYF
few	TRBV10-3	TRBD1	TRBJ2-2	TGTGCCATCAGTGGAGTAACAGGGGACACCGGGGAGCTGTTTTTT	CAISGVTGDTGELFF
few	TRBV5-1	NA	TRBJ1-1	TGCGCCAGCAGCCCGACTTCTGAAGGGAACACTGAAGCTTTCTTT	CASSPTSEGNTEAFF
NA	TRBV4-1	NA	TRBJ1-6	TGCGCCAGCAGCCAAGGTTTATTTCCCCTCCACTTT	CASSQGLFPLHF
once	TRBV5-1	NA	TRBJ2-7	TGCGCCAGCAGCGATAGCTCCTACGAGCAGTACTTC	CASSDSSYEQYF
NA	TRBV5-1	NA	TRBJ1-1	TGCGCCAGCAGCCATCCGGGGACGACTGAAGCTTTCTTT	CASSHPGTTEAFF
NA	TRBV11-3	NA	TRBJ2-1	TGTGCCAGCAGCTTGGGGTGGAGAGGGGGCAATGAGCAGTTCTTC	CASSLGWRGGNEQFF
NA	TRBV21-1	NA	TRBJ2-7	TGTGCCAGCAGTCCGGCGGACAGGAAACGCAACTACGAGCAGTACTTC	CASSPADRKRNYEQYF
few	TRBV14	NA	TRBJ2-7	TGTGCCAGCAGCCAGGCCTACGAGCAGTACTTC	CASSQAYEQYF
few	TRBV25-1	TRBD2	TRBJ2-7	TGTGCCAGCAGGATGAATCTAGCGGGCCACTACGAGCAGTACTTC	CASRMNLAGHYEQYF
NA	TRBV12-3/TRBV12-4	NA	TRBJ2-7	TGTGCCAGCAGTTCCGGCCTTTACGAGCAGTACTTC	CASSSGLYEQYF
NA	TRBV7-2	NA	TRBJ2-6	TGTGCCAGCAGCTTTTCGGCGGCTGGGGCCAACGTCCTGACTTTC	CASSFSAAGANVLTF
few	TRBV12-3/TRBV12-4	TRBD1	TRBJ2-3	TGTGCCAGCAGTCGCAGGGACAGGGGGTACGATACGCAGTATTTT	CASSRRDRGYDTQYF
few	TRBV29-1	TRBD1	TRBJ2-1	TGCAGCGTTCGACCGGGACAGGGTGACAATGAGCAGTTCTTC	CSVRPGQGDNEQFF
many	TRBV12-3/TRBV12-4	TRBD1	TRBJ1-5	TGTGCCAGCAGTTTGCCCGGGACAGATTATAGCAATCAGCCCCAGCATTTT	CASSLPGTDYSNQPQHF
few	TRBV12-3/TRBV12-4	NA	TRBJ1-1	TGTGCCAGCAGTTTAGCGCCCATGGGCAGGATGAACACTGAAGCTTTCTTT	CASSLAPMGRMNTEAFF
NA	TRBV12-3/TRBV12-4	TRBD2	TRBJ2-2	TGTGCCAGCAGTTCGAGGAGGAGCGGGGGGCACACCGGGGAGCTGTTTTTT	CASSSRRSGGHTGELFF
few	TRBV28	NA	TRBJ2-6	TGTGCCAGCAGTCTAACAAGGCCTGGGGCCAACGTCCTGACTTTC	CASSLTRPGANVLTF
NA	TRBV20-1	TRBD2	TRBJ2-1	TGCAGTGCCCGCCGAGGGACTAGCGGTAATGAGCAGTTCTTC	CSARRGTSGNEQFF
many	TRBV6-1	TRBD1	TRBJ1-1	TGTGCCAGCAGCCAGGGACAGAACAACACTGAAGCTTTCTTT	CASSQGQNNTEAFF
few	TRBV20-1	TRBD2	TRBJ2-3	TGCAGTGCCTCCCTCTGGACGGGAGGGCCCTCGGGAACAGATACGCAGTATTTT	CSASLWTGGPSGTDTQYF
NA	TRBV5-6	TRBD1	TRBJ2-1	TGTGCCAGCAGCTCGGGGCTGAGACAGGGGGTTAATGAGCAGTTCTTC	CASSSGLRQGVNEQFF
NA	TRBV24-1	NA	TRBJ2-1	TGTGCCACCAGTGATCCGTCCCGCGGGGCTTACTACAATGAGCAGTTCTTC	CATSDPSRGAYYNEQFF
few	TRBV20-1	TRBD1	TRBJ2-2	TGCAGTGCTAGGGGGACAGACACCGGGGAGCTGTTTTTT	CSARGTDTGELFF
many	TRBV20-1	NA	TRBJ1-1	TGCAGTGCTAGAGATCGGGGCGGGGAATGGAACACTGAAGCTTTCTTT	CSARDRGGEWNTEAFF
NA	TRBV7-2	NA	TRBJ2-7	TGTGCCAGCAGACGTCTTTCCAGTAGGAGCTCCTACGAGCAGTACTTC	CASRRLSSRSSYEQYF
NA	TRBV5-1	NA	TRBJ1-5	TGCGCCAGCAGCTTAGATGATGGGCCCCAGCATTTT	CASSLDDGPQHF
few	TRBV6-5	NA	TRBJ2-1	TGTGCCAGCAGTTTCTCGAACTACAATGAGCAGTTCTTC	CASSFSNYNEQFF
NA	TRBV20-1	TRBD2	TRBJ2-3	TGCAGTGCTAGAGCCGGGGGGACCTCTGATACGCAGTATTTT	CSARAGGTSDTQYF
NA	TRBV5-1	TRBD1	TRBJ2-4	TGCGCCAGCAGTTTGGGGACAGTAGCCAAAAACATTCAGTACTTC	CASSLGTVAKNIQYF
NA	TRBV7-2	TRBD2	TRBJ2-1	TGTGCCAGCAGCTTACTAGCGGGAGGAGGATACAATGAGCAGTTCTTC	CASSLLAGGGYNEQFF
NA	TRBV5-1	NA	TRBJ1-3	TGCGCCAGCAGCTTGGTCCCCAGGTATAGCTCTGGAAACACCATATATTTT	CASSLVPRYSSGNTIYF
few	TRBV27	TRBD1	TRBJ1-6	TGTGCCACCCAGGGGGGACAGTATAATTCACCCCTCCACTTT	CATQGGQYNSPLHF
few	TRBV18	NA	TRBJ1-2	TGTGCCAGCTCATCCGGGAACTATGGCTACACCTTC	CASSSGNYGYTF
few	TRBV10-3	NA	TRBJ2-1	TGTGCCATCAGTGGGGACGGCTCCTACAATGAGCAGTTCTTC	CAISGDGSYNEQFF
few	TRBV3-1	NA	TRBJ2-4	TGTGCCAGCAGCCCACTGCAAATATTTCGAGGGGCCAAAAACATTCAGTACTTC	CASSPLQIFRGAKNIQYF
NA	TRBV12-3/TRBV12-4	NA	TRBJ1-5	TGTGCCAGCAGTTTTGGTCCGGACTTGATCGGCAATCAGCCCCAGCATTTT	CASSFGPDLIGNQPQHF
NA	TRBV30	NA	TRBJ2-3	TGTGCCTGGAGTGTACCTTCTTACACAGATACGCAGTATTTT	CAWSVPSYTDTQYF
few	TRBV20-1	TRBD2	TRBJ2-1	TGCAGTGCTATAGGGCCGAGCGGGGGGGACAGCTCCTACAATGAGCAGTTCTTC	CSAIGPSGGDSSYNEQFF
many	TRBV5-1	TRBD1	TRBJ2-7	TGCGCCAGCAGCTTACGACAGGGGTACTACGAGCAGTACTTC	CASSLRQGYYEQYF
NA	TRBV18	TRBD1	TRBJ2-7	TGTGCCAGCTCACCACTAGGACAGGGGGTGGGCTACGAGCAGTACTTC	CASSPLGQGVGYEQYF
few	TRBV5-1	NA	TRBJ1-6	TGCGCCAGCAGCTTGGGGGGGGCTGGGGAATCACCCCTCCACTTT	CASSLGGAGESPLHF
NA	TRBV4-1	NA	TRBJ1-5	TGTGCCAGCAGCGCTGGGACACTCTGCAGCAATCAGCCCCAGCATTTT	CASSAGTLCSNQPQHF
NA	TRBV6-1	TRBD1	TRBJ2-1	TGTGCCAGCCGGGGGACAGGGATCAATGAGCAGTTCTTC	CASRGTGINEQFF
NA	TRBV5-1	TRBD2	TRBJ2-7	TGCGCCAGCAGCTGGACTAGCGGGACTTACGAGCAGTACTTC	CASSWTSGTYEQYF
few	TRBV15	NA	TRBJ1-4	TGTGCCACCAGCAGACAAATGGGTTCCGAAAAACTGTTTTTT	CATSRQMGSEKLFF
few	TRBV20-1	NA	TRBJ1-1	TGCAGTGCCACGCCCGATATGTCCACTGAAGCTTTCTTT	CSATPDMSTEAFF
NA	TRBV12-3/TRBV12-4	NA	TRBJ2-3	TGTGCCAGCAGTTTTCGAGCCGAAAGCACAGATACGCAGTATTTT	CASSFRAESTDTQYF